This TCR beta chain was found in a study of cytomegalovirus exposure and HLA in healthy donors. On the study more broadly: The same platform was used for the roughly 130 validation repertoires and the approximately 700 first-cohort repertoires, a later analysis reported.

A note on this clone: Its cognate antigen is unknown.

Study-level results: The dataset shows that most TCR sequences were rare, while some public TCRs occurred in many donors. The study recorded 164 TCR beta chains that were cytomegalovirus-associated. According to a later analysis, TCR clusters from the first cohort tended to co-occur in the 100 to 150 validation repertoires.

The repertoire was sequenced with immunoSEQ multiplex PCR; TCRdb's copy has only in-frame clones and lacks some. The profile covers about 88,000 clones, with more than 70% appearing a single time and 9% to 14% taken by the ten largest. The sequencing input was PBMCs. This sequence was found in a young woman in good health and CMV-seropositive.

CDR3 coding DNA: TGTGCCAGCAGCCATTTAGACGGGAATACGCTTCAAAACATTCAGTACTTC. It yields the protein CASSHLDGNTLQNIQYF. This chain uses TRBV4-2 with TRBJ2-4, with D possibly TRBD2 on 5 matching bases. Trimming removed 3 bases at V and 5 bases at J, with 20 bases between. This CDR3 comprises 17 residues. Germline V gives CDR1 LGHNA, CDR2 YNFKEQ.